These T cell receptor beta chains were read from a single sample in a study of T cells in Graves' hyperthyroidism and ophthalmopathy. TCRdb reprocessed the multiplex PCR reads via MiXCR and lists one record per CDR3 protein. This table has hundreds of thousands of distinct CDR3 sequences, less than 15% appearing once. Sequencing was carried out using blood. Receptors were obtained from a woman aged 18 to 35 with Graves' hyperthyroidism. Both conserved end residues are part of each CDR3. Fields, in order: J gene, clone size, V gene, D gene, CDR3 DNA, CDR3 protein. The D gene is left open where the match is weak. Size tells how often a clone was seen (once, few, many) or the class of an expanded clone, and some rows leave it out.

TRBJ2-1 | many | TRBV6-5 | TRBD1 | TGTGCCAGCAGTTACGGTCCCCTGACAGGGTATGAGCAGTTCTTC | CASSYGPLTGYEQFF
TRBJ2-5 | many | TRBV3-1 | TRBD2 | TGTGCCAGCAGCCAAGGACACGGGAGGGATCAAGAGACCCAGTACTTC | CASSQGHGRDQETQYF
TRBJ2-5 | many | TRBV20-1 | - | TGCAGTGCTAGTTTCAACCAGGAGACCCAGTACTTC | CSASFNQETQYF
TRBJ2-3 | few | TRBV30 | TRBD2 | TGTGCCTGGGAGACGCCGGGACTAGCGGTCGCAACCGATCCGGCAGATACGCAGTATTTT | CAWETPGLAVATDPADTQYF
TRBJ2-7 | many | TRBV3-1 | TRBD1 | TGTGCCAGCGGGGACAGTTACTCCTACGAGCAGTACTTC | CASGDSYSYEQYF
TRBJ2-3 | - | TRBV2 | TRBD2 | TGTGCCAGCAGTCGGACTAGCGTGGCAGATACGCAGTATTTT | CASSRTSVADTQYF
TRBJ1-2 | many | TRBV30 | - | TGTGCCTGGAAGCTTTACTCTAGCGCAAACTATGGCTACACCTTC | CAWKLYSSANYGYTF
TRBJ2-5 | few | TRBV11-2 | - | TGTGCCAGCAGTTCACCACCCTATCGCAGGTACCAAGAGACCCAGTACTTC | CASSSPPYRRYQETQYF
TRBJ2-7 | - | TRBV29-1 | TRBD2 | TGCAGCGGGGGGGGGGGGGAGCAGTACTTC | CSGGGGEQYF
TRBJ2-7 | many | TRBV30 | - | TGTGCCTGGAGTCGAGGGGGACAATCCTACGAGCAGTACTTC | CAWSRGGQSYEQYF
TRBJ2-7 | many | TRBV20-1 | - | TGCAGTGCTAGAGTCGGACAATCCTACGAGCAGTACTTC | CSARVGQSYEQYF
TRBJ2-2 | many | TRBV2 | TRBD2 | TGTGCCAGCAGTTCCAGCCACCCGGGACTAGCGGCGCTAGGGCGCGCCGGGGAGCTGTTTTTT | CASSSSHPGLAALGRAGELFF